These 27 T cell receptor beta chains share one sample of origin, sequenced in a study of cytomegalovirus exposure and HLA in healthy donors. Sequencing was performed with immunoSEQ multiplex PCR; in TCRdb, only in-frame clones are kept and a portion is missing. The sample consists of 95,000 to 120,000 clones, approximately 94% of them appearing once. The sequenced material came from PBMCs. The receptors were sampled from a woman aged 18-29 years in good health and CMV-seronegative.

The chain carries TRBV19 and TRBJ1-6; TRBD1 matches at 9 bases. Unmatched junction bases numbered 6, after V lost 3 bases and J lost 6 bases. Germline lookup yields CDR1 LNHDA and CDR2 SQIVND (reference sequence). The CDR3 length is 16 residues. CDR3 coding DNA: TGTGCCAGTAGTATTGGAGCGGGACAGGGTAATTCACCCCTCCACTTT. It encodes CASSIGAGQGNSPLHF.

The chain employs TRBV4-1 and TRBJ2-7, with 9 bases that match TRBD2. This CDR3 comprises 14 residues. Germline V gene sequence: CDR1 MGHRA, CDR2 YSYEKL. Trimming at V came to 2 bases and at J to 4 bases, leaving 3 bases not matched to a gene. In nucleotides, the CDR3 is TGCGCCAGCAGCCAAAGGCTAGCGGGGTACGAGCAGTACTTC. Translated: CASSQRLAGYEQYF.

The V and J genes are TRBV19 and TRBJ2-1, with 9 bases aligning to TRBD2. The J segment lost 8 bases and the V segment lost 10 bases, leaving 15 bases of the junction unmatched. The V gene's germline CDR1 is LNHDA and CDR2 SQIVND (reference sequence). The CDR3 consists of 15 residues. In DNA form, the CDR3 reads TGTGCCACCTCAAATAGGGCGGGGGGGCTCGATGAGCAGTTCTTC. Its protein product is CATSNRAGGLDEQFF.

This chain links TRBV7-2 with TRBJ1-1; D gene unclear. Trimming stripped 1 base from V and 1 base from J, with 4 bases between. There are 13 residues in the CDR3. Germline V gives CDR1 SGHTA, CDR2 FQGNSA. The CDR3 nucleotides are TGTGCCAGCAGCTTAGACAGGAACACTGAAGCTTTCTTT. Amino acids: CASSLDRNTEAFF.

The CDR3 loop is CASRLVTSAAGAEAFF. The CDR3 nucleotides are TGTGCAAGTCGCTTAGTAACTTCCGCCGCGGGCGCTGAAGCTTTCTTT. The chain joins TRBV12-2 to TRBJ1-1. TRBV12-2 constitutes a pseudogene. This CDR3 is 16 amino acids long.

The chain joins TRBV4-2 to TRBJ2-7, with TRBD2 as a possible D gene (6 bases). The CDR3 has 15 residues. V lost 4 bases and J 3 bases, leaving 16 bases between the germline ends. In germline, CDR1 is LGHNA, CDR2 YNFKEQ. CDR3: CASSRSRDSFYEQYF. DNA for the CDR3: TGTGCCAGCAGCCGAAGCCGGGACTCCTTCTACGAGCAGTACTTC.

The V call is TRBV9, the J call TRBJ2-7; TRBD2 is a possible D gene (6 bases). The CDR3 has 14 amino acids. Trimming shortened V by 4 bases and J by 2 bases, and 13 bases separated the two germline ends. Germline V CDR1 and CDR2: SGDLS, YYNGEE. The CDR3 protein is CASSLGTGTYEQYF. The CDR3 DNA is TGTGCCAGCAGCTTGGGGACTGGAACCTACGAGCAGTACTTC.

The rearrangement joins TRBV7-9 to TRBJ2-3; 11 nucleotides agree with TRBD2. This CDR3 comprises 17 residues. Germline V gives CDR1 SEHNR, CDR2 FQNEAQ (reference sequence). The V gene end was trimmed by 3 bases and the J gene end by 6 bases; junction bases not matched to a gene: 11. CDR3 residues: CASSFSSGTSGMDTQYF. As DNA, the CDR3 is TGTGCCAGCAGCTTCAGTTCCGGGACTAGCGGAATGGATACGCAGTATTTT.

This rearrangement joins TRBV7-9 to TRBJ1-5; D is unresolved. Germline assignment: CDR1 SEHNR and CDR2 FQNEAQ (reference sequence). V was clipped by 3 bases and J by 5 bases, with 5 bases between them. The CDR3 has 12 residues. CDR3 DNA sequence: TGTGCCAGCAGCTTCTTCGATCAGCCCCAGCATTTT. Translating gives CASSFFDQPQHF.

The chain links TRBV7-9 to TRBJ2-6, with D possibly being TRBD2 (6 bases). V dropped 4 bases and J dropped 0 bases, with 19 bases sitting between them. This CDR3 spans 19 amino acids. Per germline, CDR1 SEHNR and CDR2 FQNEAQ (reference sequence). The chain's CDR3 is CASSSSGWGTLSGANVLTF. CDR3 coding DNA: TGTGCCAGCAGCTCCTCAGGGTGGGGGACTCTCTCTGGGGCCAACGTCCTGACTTTC.

V and J are TRBV21-1 and TRBJ1-6; whether TRBD1, the table's D call, matches the DNA was not checked. TRBV21-1 is described as a pseudogene. This CDR3 is 13 amino acids long. The CDR3 DNA reads TGTGCCAGCAGCAATAATATCAGGCCTGCCCTCCACTTT. It specifies CASSNNIRPALHF.

The rearrangement joins TRBV6-1 to TRBJ2-5; 10 positions agree with TRBD1. The length of the CDR3 is 14 residues. J was trimmed by 2 bases and V by 8 bases; bases with no gene match: 5. Germline-derived CDR1 and CDR2 are MNHNS and SASEGT. CDR3 region: CASPRDRGQETQYF. The DNA of the CDR3 is TGTGCCAGCCCCCGGGACAGGGGACAAGAGACCCAGTACTTC.

This chain connects TRBV28 to TRBJ2-7, with D possibly matching TRBD2 (5 bases). The CDR3 sequence is 13 residues long. Trimming took 5 bases from V and 6 from J, leaving 14 bases between them. Germline V gene sequence: CDR1 MDHEN, CDR2 SYDVKM. CDR3 region: CASSPGRTGEQYF. The CDR3 bases are TGTGCCAGCAGTCCCGGGCGGACTGGCGAGCAGTACTTC.

J is TRBJ1-2 and V is TRBV19; 7 positions agree with TRBD1. The CDR3 has 17 residues. V shed 6 bases, J shed 4 bases, and the junction held 17 bases outside the gene matches. Looked up from germline, CDR1 is LNHDA and CDR2 is SQIVND (reference sequence). The CDR3 nucleotides read TGTGCCAGTAGCGGATCACCCCCGGGACAGACCTTCTATGGCTACACCTTC. Translating gives CASSGSPPGQTFYGYTF.

The chain couples TRBV7-2 to TRBJ1-1; D may be TRBD1 (6 bases). Per the germline V gene, CDR1 is SGHTA and CDR2 is FQGNSA. The CDR3 has 15 amino acids. V gave up 2 bases and J gave up 1 base, with 11 bases separating them. The CDR3 here is CASSLPGRGNTEAFF. DNA of the CDR3: TGTGCCAGCAGCTTACCGGGCAGGGGGAACACTGAAGCTTTCTTT.

The J gene is TRBJ1-1, the V gene TRBV5-8; no clear D gene. The germline gives CDR1 SGHTS, CDR2 YDEGEE. The CDR3 consists of 13 residues. V gave up 1 base and J gave up 5 bases, with 9 bases separating them. CDR3 protein: CASSLFRGTEAFF. The CDR3 DNA reads as TGTGCCAGCAGCTTGTTTCGAGGGACTGAAGCTTTCTTT. Complete variable domain (other parts from reference TRBV5-8 and TRBJ1-1): EAGVTQSPTHLIKTRGQQATLRCSPISGHTSVYWYQQALGLGLQFLLWYDEGEERNRGNFPPRFSGRQFPNYSSELNVNALELEDSALYLCASSLFRGTEAFFGQGTRLTVV.

The CDR3 DNA follows: TGTGCCAGCAGTTCCCCGGGACAGGGTAGTCAGCCCCAGCATTTT. Its protein is CASSSPGQGSQPQHF. The V and J genes are TRBV28 and TRBJ1-5, with TRBD1 identical over 9 bases. The trim removed 4 bases at V and 6 bases at J, leaving 7 bases unmatched. This CDR3 comprises 15 residues. Germline V gene lookup returns CDR1 MDHEN and CDR2 SYDVKM.

The genes are TRBV7-8 and TRBJ1-4; 7 nucleotides line up with TRBD1. CDR3 length: 22 amino acids. CDR1 is SGHVS, CDR2 FQNEAQ, per germline. V trimming: 3 bases; J trimming: 3 bases; junction bases outside the gene matches: 25. CDR3 protein: CASSFRDRFINMRGKANEKLFF. In nucleotides, the CDR3 is TGTGCCAGCAGCTTCCGGGACAGATTTATTAATATGAGAGGGAAAGCTAATGAAAAACTGTTTTTT.

The chain combines TRBV5-1 with TRBJ2-7; D call uncertain. The CDR3 has 13 amino acids. Germline-derived CDR1 and CDR2 are SGHRS and YFSETQ. V was pared by 4 bases and J by 5 bases, with 13 bases between. The CDR3 DNA reads as TGCGCCAGCAGCCTAGGAACGCAGCACGAGCAGTACTTC. Translation: CASSLGTQHEQYF.

The V call is TRBV6-1, the J call TRBJ1-2, with 10 bases that match TRBD1. This CDR3 has 16 amino acids. V dropped 4 bases and J dropped 5; count of bases not matched to a gene: 10. CDR1 is MNHNS, CDR2 SASEGT, per germline. The CDR3 spells CASSGNIRTGGYGYTF. The CDR3 DNA follows: TGTGCCAGCAGTGGAAATATTAGGACAGGGGGGTATGGCTACACCTTC.

The CDR3 sequence: CASSYGTGEAFF. The CDR3 coding sequence is TGTGCCAGCAGTTACGGGACTGGCGAAGCTTTCTTT. J is TRBJ1-1 and V is TRBV6-6; D is possibly TRBD1 (5 bases). CDR3 length: 12 amino acids. Trimming took 2 bases from V and 8 from J, leaving 9 bases between them. CDR1 is MNHNY and CDR2 is SVGAGI in the germline V gene (reference sequence).

Comments on this clone: The same CDR3 can be traced to other DNA sequences in this sample. J is TRBJ2-2 and V is TRBV5-6, with 7 bases matching TRBD1. The germline V gene encodes CDR1 SGHDT and CDR2 YYEEEE. This CDR3 has 13 amino acids. V gave up 4 bases and J gave up 7 bases; unmatched junction bases: 4. CDR3 region: CASSRGQIGELFF. CDR3 DNA: TGTGCCAGCAGCCGGGGACAGATCGGGGAGCTGTTTTTT.

The chain combines TRBV6-5 with TRBJ1-2; 7 bases agree with TRBD1. The J segment lost 5 bases and the V segment lost 6 bases, leaving 9 bases of the junction unmatched. CDR1 and CDR2 from the germline V gene are MNHEY and SVGAGI. The CDR3 loop spans 14 amino acids. The CDR3 coding sequence is TGTGCCAGCAGACGAGGACAGGTGGCTTATGGCTACACCTTC. Translating gives CASRRGQVAYGYTF.

The chain has TRBV30 and TRBJ2-2; D is possibly TRBD2 (5 bases). Germline lookup yields CDR1 GTSNPN and CDR2 SVGIG (reference sequence). Trimming left V 5 bases short and J 6 bases short, with 10 bases between. This CDR3 has 12 amino acids. The CDR3 sequence is CAWRRAAGELFF. The CDR3 DNA follows: TGTGCCTGGCGACGAGCGGCCGGGGAGCTGTTTTTT.

The J gene is TRBJ2-7, the V gene TRBV7-2; TRBD2 aligns across 7 bases. The CDR3 spans 16 residues. Germline CDR1 SGHTA, CDR2 FQGNSA. V lost 5 bases and J lost 4; bases outside the gene matches: 14. CDR3 protein: CASSRHAGGSRYEQYF. DNA for the CDR3: TGTGCCAGCAGCCGCCACGCGGGCGGGAGCAGGTACGAGCAGTACTTC.

The chain links TRBV5-8 to TRBJ2-3, with a tentative D call TRBD2 (6 bases). With 0 bases removed from V and 0 bases from J, the gap between germline ends came to 11 bases. In germline, CDR1 is SGHTS, CDR2 YDEGEE. This CDR3 contains 16 residues. In nucleotides, the CDR3 is TGTGCCAGCAGCTTGGGTCTAGCGTCTAGCACAGATACGCAGTATTTT. Translated, it gives CASSLGLASSTDTQYF.

The gene calls are TRBV4-1 and TRBJ2-4; TRBD2 is a possible D gene (6 bases). The ends were cut back, 0 bases at V and 11 bases at J, with 11 bases in the middle. This CDR3 spans 13 amino acids. Germline-derived CDR1 and CDR2 are MGHRA and YSYEKL. Here the CDR3 DNA reads TGCGCCAGCAGCCAAGATGAGGGAGGATTTCAGTACTTC. This gives the protein CASSQDEGGFQYF.